The next 15 T cell receptor beta chains were all read from a single sample in a study of T cell clonality in common variable immunodeficiency. Generated by immunoSEQ multiplex PCR, the TCRdb table keeps only in-frame clones and is missing some. The repertoire has tens of thousands of clones, none seen only once; the ten largest take 5.4%. The sample was peripheral blood mononuclear cells. These receptors all come from a person aged 18-70 years in good health.

This clone was recorded at least ten times. The CDR3 end falls 3 residues outside the read, so it is completed with the germline J gene. This chain connects TRBV5-4 to TRBJ2-3; 14 bases agree with TRBD2. Per the germline V gene, CDR1 is SGHNT and CDR2 is YYREEE (reference sequence). There are 15 residues in the CDR3. The V gene end was trimmed by 2 bases and the J gene end by 6 bases; junction bases not matched to a gene: 2. The CDR3 sequence: CASSFGTSGSDTQYF. The CDR3 bases that were read are TGTGCCAGCAGCTTCGGGACTAGCGGGAGTGATACG. The entire variable domain, with the rest obtained from reference TRBV5-4 and TRBJ2-3, is as follows: ETGVTQSPTHLIKTRGQQVTLRCSSQSGHNTVSWYQQALGQGPQFIFQYYREEENGRGNFPPRFSGLQFPNYSSELNVNALELDDSALYLCASSFGTSGSDTQYFGPGTRLTVL.

This clone was counted ten times or more. The read comes to an end 3 residues before the CDR3 does, leaving the germline J gene to fill in the end. J is TRBJ1-4 and V is TRBV5-1; D perhaps matches TRBD1 (5 bases). With 5 bases removed from V and 0 bases from J, the gap between germline ends came to 11 bases. The CDR3 covers 15 residues. From germline, CDR1 is SGHRS and CDR2 YFSETQ. CDR3 sequence reads: CASSVGGSTNEKLFF. CDR3 DNA (partial): TGCGCCAGCAGTGTGGGGGGATCAACTAATGAAAAA.

This clone was counted many times. The read comes to an end 3 residues before the CDR3 does, leaving the germline J gene to fill in the end. V is TRBV29-1 and J is TRBJ1-4; tentative D call: TRBD1 (5 bases). The CDR3 length is 12 residues. Germline loops: CDR1 SQVTM, CDR2 ANQGSEA. V shed 3 bases and J shed 10 bases, with 12 bases lying between them. CDR3 DNA (partial): TGCAGCGTTGAGCAGGGCCTTCGAAAA. It yields the protein CSVEQGLRK. The complete CDR3 protein is CSVEQGLRKLFF.

This clone was seen ten or more times. The CDR3 is cut off 3 residues early in the read; its end comes from the germline J gene. This chain connects TRBV20-1 to TRBJ2-2; 8 bases are a match to TRBD2. V trimming: 6 bases; J trimming: 0 bases; junction bases outside the gene matches: 9. There are 16 residues in the CDR3. The germline V gene encodes CDR1 DFQATT and CDR2 SNEGSKA (reference sequence). CDR3 bases read: TGCAGTGCGCCCCCGGGGGGGGCCCCGAACACCGGGGAG. Translation: CSAPPGGAPNTGE. The complete CDR3 sequence is CSAPPGGAPNTGELFF.

Many counts were recorded for this clone. Read coverage stops 3 residues before the CDR3 terminus; the germline J gene supplies the remainder. The gene calls are TRBV28 and TRBJ2-5; no clear D gene. V lost 4 bases to trimming and J lost 0 bases, with 24 bases between them. Germline CDR1 reads MDHEN; CDR2 reads SYDVKM. CDR3 size: 19 residues. CDR3 amino acids: CASSYFPTSRTKYQETQYF. The sequenced CDR3 bases are TGTGCCAGCAGTTACTTTCCGACATCGAGAACCAAGTACCAAGAGACC.

The table lists this clone with many counts. The read ends 3 residues before the CDR3 terminus; that terminus is restored from the germline J gene. This chain joins TRBV7-3 and TRBJ2-7; 7 positions agree with TRBD2. Trimming at V came to 7 bases and at J to 2 bases, leaving 8 bases not matched to a gene. The CDR3 loop spans 14 amino acids. The germline V gene has CDR1 SGHTA and CDR2 FQGTGA. The part of the CDR3 DNA that was read is TGTGCCAGCAACCTTAGCGGGCCGCCCTACGAG. Its protein product is CASNLSGPPYE. The full CDR3 is CASNLSGPPYEQYF.

In this sample, this clone turned up many times. The read halts 3 residues ahead of the CDR3 end, with the missing end drawn from the germline J gene. This chain links TRBV18 with TRBJ2-7, with D unresolved. Germline V gene lookup returns CDR1 KGHSH and CDR2 LQKENI. The CDR3 is 14 amino acids. V shed 2 bases and J shed 0 bases, with 8 bases lying between them. The DNA read from the CDR3 is TGTGCCAGCTCACCAGACACAAACTCCTACGAG. Translation gives CASSPDTNSYE. The entire CDR3 is CASSPDTNSYEQYF.

Ten or more counts support this clone. CDR3 in amino acids: CATPEIYNEQFF. CDR3 DNA (partial): TGTGCAACCCCAGAAATCTACAATGAG. This chain uses TRBV7-9 with TRBJ2-1; D uncertain. The CDR3 is cut off 3 residues early in the read; its end comes from the germline J gene. The germline gives CDR1 SEHNR, CDR2 FQNEAQ (reference sequence). The CDR3 totals 12 residues.

This clone was seen ten or more times. With the read ending 3 residues before the CDR3 end, the germline J gene is used to fill in that end. The V and J genes are TRBV18 and TRBJ2-7; D is possibly TRBD2 (7 bases). V dropped 2 bases and J dropped 6 bases, with 14 bases sitting between them. This CDR3 has 14 amino acids. The germline V gene has CDR1 KGHSH and CDR2 LQKENI. The DNA read from the CDR3 is TGTGCCAGCTCACCAAGGGGGGGTTTGCCCGAG. Protein product: CASSPRGGLPE. The whole CDR3 is CASSPRGGLPEQYF.

This clone was picked up many times. Read data end 3 residues before the CDR3 end; the end is taken from the germline J gene. The gene calls are TRBV20-1 and TRBJ2-1; 10 nucleotides match TRBD2. Looked up from germline, CDR1 is DFQATT and CDR2 is SNEGSKA (reference sequence). Trimming removed 0 bases from V and 0 bases from J; junction bases left unmatched: 14. The CDR3 runs 20 residues. Here the CDR3 reads CSARDHRASGSPRSYNEQFF. CDR3 bases read: TGCAGTGCTAGAGATCATCGCGCTAGCGGGAGTCCCCGCTCCTACAATGAG.

The sample holds many counts of this clone. Read data end 3 residues before the CDR3 end; the end is taken from the germline J gene. J is TRBJ1-4 and V is TRBV15; possible D gene TRBD1, 6 bases. Germline V CDR1 and CDR2: LNHNV, YYDKDF (reference sequence). This CDR3 region has 13 residues. CDR3 sequence reads: CATSRTQGITLFF. CDR3 DNA, as far as it was read: TGTGCCACCAGCAGAACACAGGGTATAACA.

This clone was counted many times. The read ends 3 residues early relative to the CDR3; the germline J gene fills the gap. This chain connects TRBV5-1 to TRBJ2-3; weak D call: TRBD2 (5 bases). Germline values: CDR1 SGHRS, CDR2 YFSETQ. This CDR3 is built from 17 residues. V lost 1 base to trimming and J lost 0 bases, with 15 bases between them. This chain's CDR3 is CASSLISGAVSTDTQYF. CDR3 DNA, as far as it was read: TGCGCCAGCAGCTTGATTAGTGGAGCGGTAAGCACAGATACG.

This clone was counted at least ten times. The read ends 3 residues early relative to the CDR3; the germline J gene fills the gap. The chain joins TRBV11-2 to TRBJ1-6; 8 bases are a match to TRBD1. Germline-derived CDR1 and CDR2 are SGHAT and FQNNGV. This CDR3 contains 14 residues. The V gene end was trimmed by 4 bases and the J gene end by 9 bases; junction bases not matched to a gene: 5. The DNA read from the CDR3 is TGTGCCAGCAGCTCACGACAGGGGACTTCACCC. Translated: CASSSRQGTSP. The full CDR3 protein is CASSSRQGTSPLHF. The full variable domain, in which reference TRBV11-2 and TRBJ1-6 provide the parts outside the CDR3, is EAGVAQSPRYKIIEKRQSVAFWCNPISGHATLYWYQQILGQGPKLLIQFQNNGVVDDSQLPKDRFSAERLKGVDSTLKIQPAKLEDSAVYLCASSSRQGTSPLHFGNGTRLTVT.

The sample holds many counts of this clone. The covered CDR3 bases are TGTGCCACCAGCAGAGATAGCGGGAGATACAATGAG. Its protein is CATSRDSGRYNE. In full, the CDR3 reads CATSRDSGRYNEQFF. This chain connects TRBV15 to TRBJ2-1, with 9 bases that match TRBD2. The read halts 3 residues ahead of the CDR3 end, with the missing end drawn from the germline J gene. This CDR3 is built from 15 residues. With V trimmed by 0 bases and J by 4 bases, 1 base remained unmatched. Germline V gene data show CDR1 as LNHNV and CDR2 as YYDKDF (reference sequence).

This clone was seen at least ten times. Coverage ceases 3 residues before the CDR3 finishes, and the germline J gene fills in the end. The V and J genes are TRBV18 and TRBJ1-1; perhaps TRBD1 as D (5 bases). The germline V gene encodes CDR1 KGHSH and CDR2 LQKENI. The ends were cut back, 5 bases at V and 7 bases at J, with 11 bases in the middle. CDR3 length: 12 amino acids. The CDR3 spells CASSVDQGEAFF. CDR3 DNA, as far as it was read: TGTGCCAGCTCAGTAGATCAGGGTGAA.